The subject of this entry is one T cell receptor beta chain. Its specificity is unknown. V lost 4 bases to trimming and J lost 3 bases, with 16 bases between them. Looked up from germline, CDR1 is SGHKS and CDR2 is YYEKEE (reference sequence). The CDR3 is 15 amino acids. Method: immunoSEQ multiplex PCR; TCRdb's copy keeps in-frame clones and lacks some. Here the sample spans 30,000 to 50,000 clones, more than 75% being singletons. This specimen comes from a study of chemoradiotherapy in HPV16-positive cancers. Notes on the study in general: During treatment, candidate HPV-specific clones and E7-related motifs expanded in tumor.

Sequenced material: blood, taken from a patient who underwent chemoradiotherapy. The sequence was obtained from a human donor with HPV-associated anogenital cancer. This chain connects TRBV5-5 to TRBJ2-5, with D tentatively TRBD1 or TRBD2 (5 bases each). As DNA, the CDR3 is TGTGCCAGCAGCCGTACCGGGACGAGGGAAGAGACCCAGTACTTC. It specifies CASSRTGTREETQYF.